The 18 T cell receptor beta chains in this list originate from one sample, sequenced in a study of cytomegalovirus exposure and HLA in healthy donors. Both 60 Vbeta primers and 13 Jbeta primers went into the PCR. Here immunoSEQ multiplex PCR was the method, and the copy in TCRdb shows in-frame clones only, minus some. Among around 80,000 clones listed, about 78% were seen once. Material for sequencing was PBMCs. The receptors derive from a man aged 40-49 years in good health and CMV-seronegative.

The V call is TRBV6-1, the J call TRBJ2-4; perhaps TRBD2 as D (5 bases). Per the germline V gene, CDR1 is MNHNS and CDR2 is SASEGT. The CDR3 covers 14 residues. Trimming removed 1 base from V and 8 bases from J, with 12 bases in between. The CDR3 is CASSEGGRRDIQYF. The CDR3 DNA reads TGTGCCAGCAGTGAAGGTGGCAGGCGGGACATTCAGTACTTC.

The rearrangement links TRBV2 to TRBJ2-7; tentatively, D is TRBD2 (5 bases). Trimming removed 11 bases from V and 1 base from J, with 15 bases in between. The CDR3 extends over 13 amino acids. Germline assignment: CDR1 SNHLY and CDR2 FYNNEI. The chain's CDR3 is CAGSGSGSYEQYF. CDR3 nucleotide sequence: TGTGCCGGGAGTGGGAGTGGGTCCTACGAGCAGTACTTC.

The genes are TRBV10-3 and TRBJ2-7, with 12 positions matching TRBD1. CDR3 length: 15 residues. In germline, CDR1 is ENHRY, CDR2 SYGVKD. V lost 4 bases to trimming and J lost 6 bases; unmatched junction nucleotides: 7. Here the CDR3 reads CAISVPGTGGVEQYF. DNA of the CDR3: TGTGCCATCAGTGTCCCCGGGACAGGGGGCGTCGAGCAGTACTTC.

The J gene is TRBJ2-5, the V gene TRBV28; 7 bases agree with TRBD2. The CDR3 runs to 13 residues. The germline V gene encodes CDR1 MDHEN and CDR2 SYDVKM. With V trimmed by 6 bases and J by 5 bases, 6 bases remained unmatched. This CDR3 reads CASSKTSRETQYF. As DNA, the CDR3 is TGTGCCAGCAGCAAGACTAGCAGGGAGACCCAGTACTTC.

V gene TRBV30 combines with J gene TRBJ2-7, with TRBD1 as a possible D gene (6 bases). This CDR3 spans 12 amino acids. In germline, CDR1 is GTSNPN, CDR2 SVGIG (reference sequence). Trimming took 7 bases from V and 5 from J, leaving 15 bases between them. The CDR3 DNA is TGTGCCTCCAGGGGAAAAAGCAACGAGCAGTACTTC. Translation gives CASRGKSNEQYF.

CDR3 sequence: CASSGDRHTEAFF. For the CDR3, the DNA is TGTGCCAGCAGCGGGGACAGGCACACTGAAGCTTTCTTT. This chain uses TRBV5-8 with TRBJ1-1; TRBD1 aligns across 8 bases. Germline lookup yields CDR1 SGHTS and CDR2 YDEGEE. V lost 4 bases to trimming and J lost 3 bases; unmatched junction nucleotides: 2. The CDR3 sequence is 13 residues long.

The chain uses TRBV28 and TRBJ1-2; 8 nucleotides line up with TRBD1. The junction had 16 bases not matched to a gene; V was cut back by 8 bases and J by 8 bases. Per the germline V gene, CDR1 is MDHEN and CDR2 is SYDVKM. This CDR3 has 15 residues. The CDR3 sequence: CASGIISRGLEGYTF. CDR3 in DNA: TGTGCCAGCGGTATTATAAGCAGGGGGCTTGAGGGCTACACCTTC.

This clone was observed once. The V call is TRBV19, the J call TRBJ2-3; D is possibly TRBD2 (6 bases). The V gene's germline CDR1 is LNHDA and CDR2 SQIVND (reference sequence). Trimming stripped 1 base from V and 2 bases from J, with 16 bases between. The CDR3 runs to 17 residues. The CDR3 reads CASSIVTSLRPTDTQYF. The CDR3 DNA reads TGTGCCAGTAGTATAGTGACTAGTCTCCGACCCACAGATACGCAGTATTTT.

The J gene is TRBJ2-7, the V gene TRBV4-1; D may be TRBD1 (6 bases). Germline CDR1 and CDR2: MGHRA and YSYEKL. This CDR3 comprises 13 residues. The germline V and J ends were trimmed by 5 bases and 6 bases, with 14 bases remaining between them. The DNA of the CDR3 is TGCGCCAGCAGCTCCGGACAGCTCGGCGAGCAGTACTTC. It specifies CASSSGQLGEQYF.

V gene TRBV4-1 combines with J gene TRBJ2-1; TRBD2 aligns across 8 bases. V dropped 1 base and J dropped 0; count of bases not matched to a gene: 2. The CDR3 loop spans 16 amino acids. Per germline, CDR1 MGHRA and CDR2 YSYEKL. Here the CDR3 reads CASSQAGGSSYNEQFF. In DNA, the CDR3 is TGCGCCAGCAGCCAAGCGGGAGGGAGCTCCTACAATGAGCAGTTCTTC.

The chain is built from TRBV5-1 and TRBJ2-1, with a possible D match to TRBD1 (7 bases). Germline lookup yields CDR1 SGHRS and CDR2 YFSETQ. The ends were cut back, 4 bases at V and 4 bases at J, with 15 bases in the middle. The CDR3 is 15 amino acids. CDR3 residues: CASSPTSGGYNEQFF. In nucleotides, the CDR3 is TGCGCCAGCAGCCCGACCTCAGGGGGGTACAATGAGCAGTTCTTC.

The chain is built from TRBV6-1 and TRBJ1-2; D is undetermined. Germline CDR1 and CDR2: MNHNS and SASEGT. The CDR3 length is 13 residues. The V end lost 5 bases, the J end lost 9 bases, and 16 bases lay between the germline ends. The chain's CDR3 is CASSPTAVTRYTF. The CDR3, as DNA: TGTGCCAGCAGTCCGACGGCGGTAACGCGCTACACCTTC.

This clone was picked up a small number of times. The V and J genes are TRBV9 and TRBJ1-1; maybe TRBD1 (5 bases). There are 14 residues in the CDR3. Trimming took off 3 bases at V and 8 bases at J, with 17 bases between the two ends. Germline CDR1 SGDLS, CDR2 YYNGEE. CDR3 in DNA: TGTGCCAGCAGCGCCTCCCAGAGGCGGGGGGAAGCTTTCTTT. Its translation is CASSASQRRGEAFF.

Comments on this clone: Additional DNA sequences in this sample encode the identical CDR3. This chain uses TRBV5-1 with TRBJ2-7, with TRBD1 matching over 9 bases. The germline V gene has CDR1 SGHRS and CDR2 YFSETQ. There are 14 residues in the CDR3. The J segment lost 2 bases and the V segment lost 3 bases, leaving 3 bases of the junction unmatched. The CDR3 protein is CASSWGQGPYEQYF. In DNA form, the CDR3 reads TGCGCCAGCAGCTGGGGACAGGGTCCCTACGAGCAGTACTTC.

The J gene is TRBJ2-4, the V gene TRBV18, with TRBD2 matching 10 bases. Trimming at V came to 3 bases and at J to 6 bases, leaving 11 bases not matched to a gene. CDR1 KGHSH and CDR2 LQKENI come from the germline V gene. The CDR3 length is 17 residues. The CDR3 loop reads CASSPPGLAVGGNIQYF. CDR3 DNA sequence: TGTGCCAGCTCACCCCCCGGACTAGCGGTGGGAGGAAACATTCAGTACTTC. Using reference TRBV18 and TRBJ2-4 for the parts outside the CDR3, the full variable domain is NAGVMQNPRHLVRRRGQEARLRCSPMKGHSHVYWYRQLPEEGLKFMVYLQKENIIDESGMPKERFSAEFPKEGPSILRIQQVVRGDSAAYFCASSPPGLAVGGNIQYFGAGTRLSVL.

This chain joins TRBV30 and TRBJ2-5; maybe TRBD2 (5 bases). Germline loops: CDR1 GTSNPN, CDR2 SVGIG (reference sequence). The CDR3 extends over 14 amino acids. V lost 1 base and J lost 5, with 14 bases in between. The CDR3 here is CAWSATPRRETQYF. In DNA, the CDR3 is TGTGCCTGGAGTGCGACCCCGAGGAGGGAGACCCAGTACTTC.

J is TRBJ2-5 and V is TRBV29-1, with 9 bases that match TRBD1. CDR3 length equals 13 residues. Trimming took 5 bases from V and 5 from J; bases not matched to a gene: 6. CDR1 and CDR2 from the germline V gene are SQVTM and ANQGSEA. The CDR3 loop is CSVPGQGGETQYF. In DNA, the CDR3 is TGCAGCGTTCCGGGACAGGGAGGTGAGACCCAGTACTTC.

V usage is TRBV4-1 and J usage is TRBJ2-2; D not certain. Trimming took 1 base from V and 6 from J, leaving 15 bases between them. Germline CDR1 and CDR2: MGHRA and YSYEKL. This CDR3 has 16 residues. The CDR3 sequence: CASSQVDMFIAGELFF. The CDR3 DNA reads TGCGCCAGCAGCCAAGTTGACATGTTTATCGCCGGGGAGCTGTTTTTT.